This TCR beta chain originates from a study of shared clonotypes between healthy human individuals. Study-wide results and caveats: Against clonotypes common to all four donors, non-shared ones had lower generation probabilities.

Only CD45RO-negative cells positively selected for CCR7 counted as naive CD8 cells, so terminally differentiated effector memory CD45RA+ cells were excluded. Only in-frame clones appear in the TCRdb table, and some are missing; sequencing was by immunoSEQ multiplex PCR. The profile covers about 1.9 million clones, with approximately 92% appearing a single time and under 2% taken by the ten largest. As regards this clone: Its specificity is unknown.

The source of this sequence is a man between 18 and 29 years old in good health. Some clones in this sample may be carry-over from other donors' samples. Sequencing was done on a sample of naive CD8+ T cells from PBMCs.

DNA of the CDR3: TGTGCCAGCGGAGGGGGGTTTGTCTATGGCTACACCTTC. Encoded protein: CASGGGFVYGYTF. The genes are TRBV7-8 and TRBJ1-2; possibly TRBD1 for D (6 bases). Trimming took off 8 bases at V and 4 bases at J, with 14 bases between the two ends. Germline V gene lookup returns CDR1 SGHVS and CDR2 FQNEAQ. The CDR3 loop spans 13 amino acids.